Described below is a single T cell receptor beta chain sequence and its context. Its antigen is currently unknown. These data belong to a study of CD8 T cells in ankylosing spondylitis. Generation of TCR beta libraries employed quantitative 5'-RACE incorporating molecular barcodes. TCRdb independently ran MiXCR on the 5' RACE reads; one entry per CDR3 protein. The sample comprises about 160,000 distinct CDR3 sequences, roughly 44% of which are singletons, and approximately 14% rests with the top ten. Germline CDR1 is MNHNS and CDR2 is SASEGT. J was trimmed by 2 bases and V by 7 bases; bases with no gene match: 6. The CDR3 spans 15 residues. Whole-study results and caveats: Significantly higher representation of disease-linked clones was reported for matched ankylosing spondylitis synovial fluid. Several of the motif variants were reported before in synovial fluid and blood from reactive arthritis. Researchers report that disease-linked clones proved CD8+ and relatively rare in peripheral blood.

This TCR was sampled from a male donor with ankylosing spondylitis. This chain connects TRBV6-1 to TRBJ2-3; 10 bases align to TRBD1. Material: synovial fluid, either unsorted or a sorted T cell fraction (not recorded which). CDR3 bases: TGTGCCAGCAACAACGGGACAGGGGTCACAGATACGCAGTATTTT. This translates into CASNNGTGVTDTQYF.